This T cell receptor beta chain was sequenced for a study of CD8+ T cells in alopecia areata. As for the study in general: Severity of treated patients was scored by affected scalp percentage. Study conclusions and caveats: The study found higher clonality in lesional than normal scalp, especially in alopecia totalis/universalis. Clarity of TCR sharing across patients fell short of that in mice, possibly HLA-related. Expanded CD8+ clones among the top 100, and scalp clonality, were significantly decreased by tofacitinib.

The count of this clone is one. The antigen is not known. There are 16 residues in the CDR3. Germline V gene sequence: CDR1 LGHNA, CDR2 YSLEER. Trimming pared 0 bases from V and 6 bases from J, leaving 17 bases between. Isolated RNA was reverse transcribed into cDNA used as the sequencing template. Measured with immunoSEQ multiplex PCR; TCRdb has only the in-frame clones, and not every one. This sample has approximately 90,000 clones, with just over 70% found just once. Treatment defined: oral pan-JAK inhibitor, 5-10 mg twice daily. V is TRBV4-3 and J is TRBJ1-2; tentatively, D is TRBD1 (6 bases). The sample consisted of CD8+ T cells sorted from blood, taken at week 44, from a patient treated with tofacitinib. The sequence came from a human donor with alopecia areata. CDR3 sequence: CASSQDHVGQSHGYTF. The CDR3 region has the DNA TGCGCCAGCAGCCAAGATCATGTTGGACAGAGCCATGGCTACACCTTC.